Here is one T cell receptor beta chain with its context. Antigen: not known. Over several immunoSEQ plates, each subset's genomic DNA was distributed in even portions. Original data processing: Junction-only immunoSEQ data arrived without quality scores, meaning filtering differed. TCRdb's copy holds only in-frame clones and misses some; the assay was immunoSEQ multiplex PCR. Clone size and the V and J calls come from that table; the DNA yielded D and trimming. Of about 1 million clones in the sample, 65% to 75% were seen once. The data originate from a study of shared clonotypes between healthy human individuals. The germline gives CDR1 SEHNR, CDR2 FQNEAQ (reference sequence). After removal of 5 bases from V and 2 bases from J, the junction contained 7 bases not matched to a gene. The CDR3 loop spans 17 amino acids. Whole-study results and caveats: Generation probabilities were higher for clonotypes shared across all four sorted-subset donors than for unshared ones. Sharing across four donors was highest in naive CD4 (about 5%) and lowest in memory CD8 (around 0.4%).

The receptor comes from a man aged 18 to 30 in good health. The chain recombines TRBV7-9 with TRBJ2-6; 9 bases match TRBD1. Sequenced material: memory CD4+ T cells sorted from blood. Specified subset: CD45RA-negative fraction. The CDR3 loop is CASSLTGGAAGANVLTF. The CDR3 DNA reads TGTGCCAGCAGCCTTACAGGGGGCGCAGCTGGGGCCAACGTCCTGACTTTC.